This TCR beta chain was sequenced during a study of blood T cell repertoires in COVID-19. As for the study in general: Collection of acute and convalescent COVID-19 samples took place in the United States, Italy and Spain. From T cells, B-cell-depleted T cells, or PBMCs came the material, which was cDNA or gDNA.

With 6 bases removed from V and 5 bases from J, the gap between germline ends came to 9 bases. The CDR3 totals 11 residues. CDR1 and CDR2 from the germline V gene are DFQATT and SNEGSKA (reference sequence). Authors' data handling: The assay estimated nucleated cells by amplifying reference gene primers. Data came from immunoSEQ multiplex PCR; TCRdb stores just in-frame clones and leaves some out. That table supplies the V and J calls and clone size; D and trimming were determined from the DNA. The sample consists of roughly 150,000 clones, 85% to 90% of them appearing once. The clonotype comes from a woman aged 55-70 years with active COVID-19. Sequenced sample: peripheral blood. The chain couples TRBV20-1 to TRBJ2-3; D is ambiguous. The CDR3 region is CSAYPRDTQYF. The CDR3 nucleotides read TGCAGTGCCTATCCCCGAGATACGCAGTATTTT.